This T cell receptor (beta chain) was documented in a study of preoperative IRX-2 immunotherapy in early breast cancer. TCRdb's copy holds only in-frame clones and misses some; the assay was immunoSEQ multiplex PCR. This sample has tens of thousands of clones; about nine tenths occur once, and the top ten carry about 1.5%. V lost 4 bases and J lost 0, with 10 bases in between. The germline gives CDR1 SGHNT, CDR2 YENEEA. This CDR3 is 15 amino acids long. Treatment noted: preoperative locoregional IRX-2 cytokine immunotherapy. This phase Ib study tested locoregional IRX-2 cytokine immunotherapy given before surgery.

The chain combines TRBV11-3 with TRBJ2-1, with a tentative D call TRBD2 (5 bases). The specimen was tumor tissue, collected after IRX-2 immunotherapy. The TCR originated in a human donor with breast cancer. The CDR3 DNA sequence: TGTGCCAGCAGCTCCGTTGGGAGCTCCTACAATGAGCAGTTCTTC. As protein: CASSSVGSSYNEQFF.